This record covers a single TCR beta chain. Its specific antigen is unknown. Base qualities were left out, and no much larger clone turns up one base away. The sample comes from a study of somatic mutations in cytotoxic T cells in rheumatoid arthritis (TCRdb year 2017). Describing the broader study: Right after diagnosis and prior to the start of any treatment, about 33 ml EDTA of peripheral blood was drawn from patients. Whether expanded CD8+ T-cell clones in untreated, newly diagnosed rheumatoid arthritis carry somatic mutations was the study question, and clonality was characterized with TCRB deep sequencing. Median age was essentially the same in the patient group and the control group. Follow-up samples were collected after diagnosis while patients received immunosuppressive therapy such as methotrexate, hydroxychloroquine and sulfasalazine. For 60 to 80 rheumatoid arthritis patients and more than 15 healthy controls, TCRB deep sequencing was carried out. A FACSAria II or Sony SH800 was used to flow-sort some V beta antibody-stained T-cell populations at nearly 100% purity, and TCRB sequencing was also done on sorted V beta1+ cells.

Paper-wide results and their limitations: An increase of CD8+ clonality with age was seen in patients (Spearman r ~ 0.46) but not in healthy controls. The largest CD8+ clone made up more than 20% of CD8+ cells in about an eighth of the 65 patients, and blood and synovial fluid shared several identical CD8+ TCRB sequences. There was no significant difference in CD8+ T-cell clonality between rheumatoid arthritis patients and age-matched healthy controls. The expanded CD8+ clones had unknown antigen targets, and not appearing in virus-specific databases did not rule out that they were virus-specific. The slight underrepresentation of TRBV07 in patients was not corrected for multiple comparisons.

TCRB CDR3 sequencing used the immunoSEQ assay on genomic DNA. From the authors' description of their analysis: Published virus-specific TCRB sequences were compared with patient CD8+ clones larger than 1%, and only a few matches were found. Only productive TCRB rearrangements were included in the analyses. Clonality was calculated as a Shannon entropy-based productive clonality index, and a clone was defined by a unique TCRB CDR3 sequence. The template counts of each clone relative to the total templates per sample were used to calculate repertoire overlap between two samples. A correlation with a Spearman r of roughly 0.66 was found between V-gene usage by flow cytometry and V-gene usage by TCRB sequencing. TCRdb stores this immuneACCESS table with in-frame sequences only. Part of the clones is absent; in the studies checked, under half of the shortfall reflects unresolved V genes, and no reason is known for the rest. V, J and clone size derive from that table, while D and trimming were established from the DNA sequence. This sample is represented by thousands of clones; approximately 80% of them were singletons. Of the sample, 25% to 30% is held by the ten largest clones.

Measured from the cysteine to the phenylalanine, the CDR3 is 14 residues long. Only the CDR3 region is kept as DNA, spanning 42 bases read in frame from base 1. V loses 3 bases at its end and J loses 3 bases; junction bases beyond the gene matches: 3. CDR1 and CDR2, looked up from the germline V gene, are SGDLS and YYNGEE. CD4+ and CD8+ cells were isolated by positive magnetic bead selection on an AutoMACS, and purity was checked by flow cytometry. Initial screening for clonal expansions relied on flow cytometry with a TCR V beta antibody panel, after which sorted CD8+ fractions underwent TCRB deep sequencing for characterization. Peripheral blood mononuclear cells were isolated by Ficoll-Paque PLUS density gradient separation. DNA from CD4-enriched, CD8-enriched or PBMC samples was extracted using Nucleospin Tissue or Tissue XS kits and then quantified on a Qubit 2.0 fluorometer.

Sequences were derived from CD8+ T cells sorted from blood, sampled at a follow-up visit. The TCR comes from a woman aged 70 to 79 with rheumatoid arthritis. This receptor chain uses TRBV9 and TRBJ2-7; 10 of the junction bases match TRBD1. The CDR3 corresponds to CASSGGDRGYEQYF. The DNA sequence follows: TGTGCCAGCAGCGGAGGGGACAGGGGCTACGAGCAGTACTTC.